The clone carrying this TCR beta chain was counted at least ten times. This entry is derived from a study of Graves' ophthalmopathy and Graves' hyperthyroidism. Study information: Peripheral blood sampling preceded any treatment and occurred at initial diagnosis.

The authors amplified TCR beta CDR3 regions, and they did so from RNA transcripts for repertoire sequencing. RT-PCR was first run with HTBI primers, then multiplex PCR in a second round. TCRdb independently ran MiXCR on the multiplex PCR reads; one entry per CDR3 protein. The sample consists of some 160,000 distinct CDR3 sequences, 30% to 45% of them appearing once. This CDR3 is built from 15 residues. Trimming shortened V by 6 bases and J by 6 bases, and 20 bases separated the two germline ends. In germline, CDR1 is MNHEY, CDR2 SVGAGI. Each donor who had ophthalmopathy showed moderate-to-severe activity, a CAS of ≥3, a NOSPECS of ≥4, and a duration under 3 months. Orbital computed tomography and thyroid ultrasound, along with TRAb, serum thyroxine and clinical symptoms, underpinned diagnosis. PBMCs were density-gradient isolated from about 9.6 ml fresh blood.

Sequences were obtained from peripheral blood. The clonotype originates from a man aged 30 to 39 with Graves' ophthalmopathy. This sequence joins TRBV6-5 and TRBJ1-1; D is unresolved. CDR3 region: CASSYGIREDSEAFF. CDR3 nucleotide sequence: TGTGCCAGCAGCTACGGGATAAGGGAGGACTCTGAAGCTTTCTTT.